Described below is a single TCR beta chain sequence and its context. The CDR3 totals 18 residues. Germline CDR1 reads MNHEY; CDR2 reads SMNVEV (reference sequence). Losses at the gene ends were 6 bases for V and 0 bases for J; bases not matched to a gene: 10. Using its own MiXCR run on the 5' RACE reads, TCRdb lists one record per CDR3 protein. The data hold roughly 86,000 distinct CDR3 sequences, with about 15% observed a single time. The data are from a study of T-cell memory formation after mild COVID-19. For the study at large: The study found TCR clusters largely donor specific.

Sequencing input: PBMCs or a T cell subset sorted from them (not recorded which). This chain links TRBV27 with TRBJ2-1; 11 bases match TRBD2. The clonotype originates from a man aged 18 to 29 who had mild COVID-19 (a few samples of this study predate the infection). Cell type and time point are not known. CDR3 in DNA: TGTGCCAGCAGCATCACTAGCGGGGGCGGGATCTCCTACAATGAGCAGTTCTTC. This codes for CASSITSGGGISYNEQFF.